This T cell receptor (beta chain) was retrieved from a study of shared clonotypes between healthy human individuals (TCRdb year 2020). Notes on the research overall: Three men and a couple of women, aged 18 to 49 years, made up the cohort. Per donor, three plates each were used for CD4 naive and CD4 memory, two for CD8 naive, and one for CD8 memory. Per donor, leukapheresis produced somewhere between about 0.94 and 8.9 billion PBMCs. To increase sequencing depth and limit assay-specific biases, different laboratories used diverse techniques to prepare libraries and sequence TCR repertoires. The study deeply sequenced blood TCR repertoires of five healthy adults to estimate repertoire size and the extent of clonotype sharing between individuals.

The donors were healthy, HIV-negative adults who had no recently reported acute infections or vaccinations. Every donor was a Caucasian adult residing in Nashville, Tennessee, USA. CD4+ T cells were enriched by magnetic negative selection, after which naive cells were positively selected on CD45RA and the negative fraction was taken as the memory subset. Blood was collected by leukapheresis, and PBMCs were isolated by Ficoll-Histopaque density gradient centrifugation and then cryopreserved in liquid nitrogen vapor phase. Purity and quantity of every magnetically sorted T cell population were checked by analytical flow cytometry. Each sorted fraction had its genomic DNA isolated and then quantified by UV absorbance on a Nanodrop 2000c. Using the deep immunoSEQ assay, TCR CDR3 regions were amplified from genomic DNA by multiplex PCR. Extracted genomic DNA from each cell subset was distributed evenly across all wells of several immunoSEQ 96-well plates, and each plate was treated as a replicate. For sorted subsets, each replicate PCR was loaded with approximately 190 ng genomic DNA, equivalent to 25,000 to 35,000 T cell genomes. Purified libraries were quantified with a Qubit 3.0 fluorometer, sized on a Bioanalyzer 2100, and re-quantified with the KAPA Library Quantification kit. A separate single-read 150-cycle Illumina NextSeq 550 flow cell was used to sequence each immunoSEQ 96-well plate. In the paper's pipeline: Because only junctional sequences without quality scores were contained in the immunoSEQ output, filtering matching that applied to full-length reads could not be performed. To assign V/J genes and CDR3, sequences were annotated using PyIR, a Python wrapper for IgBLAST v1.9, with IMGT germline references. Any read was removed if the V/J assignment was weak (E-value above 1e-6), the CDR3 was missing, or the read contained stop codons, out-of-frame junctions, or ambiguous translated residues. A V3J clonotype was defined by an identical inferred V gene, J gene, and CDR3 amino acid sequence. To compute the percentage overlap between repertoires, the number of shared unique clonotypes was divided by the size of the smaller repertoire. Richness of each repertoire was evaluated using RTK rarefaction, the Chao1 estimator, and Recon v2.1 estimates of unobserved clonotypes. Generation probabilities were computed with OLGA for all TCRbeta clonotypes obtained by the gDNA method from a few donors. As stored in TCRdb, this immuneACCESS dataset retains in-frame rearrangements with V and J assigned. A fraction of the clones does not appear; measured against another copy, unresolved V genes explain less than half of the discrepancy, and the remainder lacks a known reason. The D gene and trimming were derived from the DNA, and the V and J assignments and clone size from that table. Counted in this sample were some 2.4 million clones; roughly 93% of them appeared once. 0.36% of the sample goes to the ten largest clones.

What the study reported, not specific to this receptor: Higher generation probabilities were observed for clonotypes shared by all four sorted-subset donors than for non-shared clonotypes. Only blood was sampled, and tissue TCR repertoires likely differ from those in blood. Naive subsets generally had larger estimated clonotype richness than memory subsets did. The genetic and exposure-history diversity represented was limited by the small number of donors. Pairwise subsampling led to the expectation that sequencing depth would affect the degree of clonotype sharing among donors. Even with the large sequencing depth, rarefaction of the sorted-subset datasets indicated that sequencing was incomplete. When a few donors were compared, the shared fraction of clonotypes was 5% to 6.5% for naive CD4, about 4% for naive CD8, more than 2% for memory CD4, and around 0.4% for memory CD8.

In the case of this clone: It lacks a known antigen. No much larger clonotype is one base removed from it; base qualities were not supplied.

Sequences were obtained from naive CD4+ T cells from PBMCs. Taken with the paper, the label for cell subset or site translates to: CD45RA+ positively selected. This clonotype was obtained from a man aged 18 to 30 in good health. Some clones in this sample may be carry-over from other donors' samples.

The nucleotide sequence is TGTGCCAGCGGGGAGTCCGGGACAGGGAACACCGGGGAGCTGTTTTTT. The resulting protein is CASGESGTGNTGELFF. The chain was built from TRBV28 and TRBJ2-2, with 8 bases aligning to TRBD1. From the germline V gene, CDR1 is MDHEN and CDR2 is SYDVKM. The CDR3 contains 16 residues, cysteine and phenylalanine counted. The kept DNA is CDR3 alone, 48 bases in frame from the first base. V is cut back by 8 bases and J by 1 base, with 9 bases in the junction unmatched.